Listed here are 29 T cell receptor beta chains from one sample, sequenced in a study of cytomegalovirus exposure and HLA in healthy donors. PCR amplification relied on 60 Vbeta primers (plus 13 Jbeta primers). TCRdb's table, derived via immunoSEQ multiplex PCR, lists solely in-frame clones and lacks some. The table records 150,000 or so clones, roughly 80% of them present only once. The sequencing sample was made of PBMCs. These receptors were taken from a man aged 40-55 years in good health and CMV-seropositive.

On this clone: The junction differs from germline at one of its ends, possibly a read error. This chain links TRBV7-9 with TRBJ2-7; 10 bases are shared with TRBD1. Per germline, CDR1 SEHNR and CDR2 FQNEAQ (reference sequence). The CDR3 consists of 18 residues. The CDR3 DNA follows: TGTTCCAGCAGCTTAGGTTTGGGACAGGGGCTGAGCTCCTACGAGCAGTACTTC. Its protein product is CSSSLGLGQGLSSYEQYF.

The CDR3 here is CASSSWTVNYGYTF. For the CDR3, the DNA is TGTGCCAGCAGCTCATGGACAGTCAACTATGGCTACACCTTC. V is TRBV7-9 and J is TRBJ1-2, with D maybe TRBD1 (6 bases). The CDR3 runs to 14 residues. Between the trimmed V and J ends, which lost 4 bases and 2 bases, there was a span of 11 bases. The germline V gene has CDR1 SEHNR and CDR2 FQNEAQ (reference sequence). Variable domain in full (rest from reference TRBV7-9 and TRBJ1-2): DTGVSQNPRHKITKRGQNVTFRCDPISEHNRLYWYRQTLGQGPEFLTYFQNEAQLEKSRLLSDRFSAERPKGSFSTLEIQRTEQGDSAMYLCASSSWTVNYGYTFGSGTRLTVV.

V usage is TRBV5-6 and J usage is TRBJ2-3; the D gene is possibly TRBD1 (6 bases). The germline V gene encodes CDR1 SGHDT and CDR2 YYEEEE. The CDR3 has 14 amino acids. The ends were cut back, 4 bases at V and 3 bases at J, with 12 bases in the middle. Here the CDR3 reads CASSVVRGTDTQYF. The CDR3 DNA sequence: TGTGCCAGCAGCGTAGTCAGGGGTACAGATACGCAGTATTTT.

This clone was found a few times. The chain couples TRBV6-5 to TRBJ1-1; 7 nucleotides align to TRBD1. The germline V gene encodes CDR1 MNHEY and CDR2 SVGAGI. Germline trimming cut 2 bases from V and 0 bases from J; bases unmatched to any gene: 3. The CDR3 is made up of 15 amino acids. The CDR3 nucleotides are TGTGCCAGCAGTTACGACAGGGCCTTGAACACTGAAGCTTTCTTT. This encodes CASSYDRALNTEAFF.

The rearrangement links TRBV6-1 to TRBJ2-1; 9 bases map to TRBD2. CDR1 and CDR2 from the germline V gene are MNHNS and SASEGT. The CDR3 length is 15 residues. J was trimmed by 8 bases and V by 4 bases; bases with no gene match: 9. The CDR3 loop is CASSASAGGRHEQFF. For the CDR3, the DNA is TGTGCCAGCAGTGCGTCGGCGGGAGGGAGGCATGAGCAGTTCTTC.

This chain links TRBV28 with TRBJ2-1; TRBD2 agrees at 9 bases. With V trimmed by 8 bases and J by 7 bases, 9 bases remained unmatched. In germline, CDR1 is MDHEN, CDR2 SYDVKM. The CDR3 spans 14 residues. The CDR3 loop is CASEGREGRNEQFF. CDR3 nucleotide sequence: TGTGCCAGCGAGGGGCGGGAGGGCCGGAATGAGCAGTTCTTC.

This rearrangement joins TRBV5-4 to TRBJ2-2, with 8 nucleotides matching TRBD2. The germline gives CDR1 SGHNT, CDR2 YYREEE (reference sequence). With 4 bases clipped from V and 7 bases from J, the junction kept 9 bases outside the gene matches. The CDR3 length is 15 residues. CDR3 coding DNA: TGTGCCAGCAGCGTGGGGGGGCTAGCGGGCGGGGAGCTGTTTTTT. Its protein product is CASSVGGLAGGELFF.

This clone has more than one count but fewer than ten. The CDR3 loop reads CASSSHWGQGQPQHF. In DNA form, the CDR3 reads TGTGCCAGTAGTTCCCACTGGGGGCAGGGTCAGCCCCAGCATTTT. The chain joins TRBV19 to TRBJ1-5; D is perhaps TRBD1 (6 bases). V was clipped by 5 bases and J by 6 bases, with 17 bases between them. Germline assignment: CDR1 LNHDA and CDR2 SQIVND (reference sequence). This CDR3 region has 15 residues.

The chain uses TRBV6-1 and TRBJ2-7; perhaps TRBD1 as D (5 bases). Looked up from germline, CDR1 is MNHNS and CDR2 is SASEGT. The V and J ends lost 3 bases and 2 bases respectively, with 8 bases between them. This CDR3 contains 13 residues. The CDR3 nucleotides are TGTGCCAGCAGTGACAGGGCGGCCTACGAGCAGTACTTC. This sequence encodes CASSDRAAYEQYF.

In its sample, this clone was seen a few times. The chain employs TRBV25-1 and TRBJ2-5; 10 bases align to TRBD2. CDR1 is MGHDK and CDR2 is SYGVNS in the germline V gene. The CDR3 length is 16 residues. Trimming removed 2 bases from V and 3 bases from J; junction bases left unmatched: 6. CDR3 sequence (DNA): TGTGCCAGCAGTGAAGGAAGCGGGAGGGTTAAAGAGACCCAGTACTTC. Translating gives CASSEGSGRVKETQYF.

The V call is TRBV27, the J call TRBJ2-6; D may be TRBD1 (6 bases). V was trimmed by 7 bases and J by 2 bases, leaving 12 bases between them. The CDR3 contains 15 residues. Germline V gene data show CDR1 as MNHEY and CDR2 as SMNVEV (reference sequence). The DNA of the CDR3 is TGTGCCAGCAACCATCACAGGGCTGGGGCCAACGTCCTGACTTTC. As protein: CASNHHRAGANVLTF.

The rearrangement joins TRBV7-4 to TRBJ2-3; 9 bases line up with TRBD2. The V gene's germline CDR1 is SGHVT and CDR2 SQSDAQ. This CDR3 is 15 amino acids long. V dropped 2 bases and J dropped 6; count of bases not matched to a gene: 6. The DNA of the CDR3 is TGTGCCAGCAGCTTAAAGCGGGAGGTCGGCGATACGCAGTATTTT. Its translation is CASSLKREVGDTQYF. Looking up the rest from reference TRBV7-4 and TRBJ2-3 gives the full variable domain: GAGVSQSPRYKVAKRGRDVALRCDSISGHVTLYWYRQTLGQGSEVLTYSQSDAQRDKSGRPSGRFSAERPERSVSTLKIQRTEQGDSAVYLCASSLKREVGDTQYFGPGTRLTVL.

This clone was observed a single time. The rearrangement uses TRBV6-5 and TRBJ1-5, with 9 bases fitting TRBD1. Losses at the gene ends were 4 bases for V and 6 bases for J; bases not matched to a gene: 7. This CDR3 comprises 15 residues. Germline assignment: CDR1 MNHEY and CDR2 SVGAGI. CDR3 sequence (DNA): TGTGCCAGCAGTTCGACAGGGGGTATGGGTCAGCCCCAGCATTTT. Translation: CASSSTGGMGQPQHF.

The chain has TRBV5-4 and TRBJ1-1; D unclear. V shed 6 bases and J shed 1 base, with 13 bases lying between them. Germline CDR1 and CDR2: SGHNT and YYREEE (reference sequence). CDR3 size: 14 residues. CDR3 nucleotide sequence: TGTGCCAGCACCTCCCGGAGGGCGAACACTGAAGCTTTCTTT. This gives the protein CASTSRRANTEAFF.

The V gene is TRBV6-1, the J gene TRBJ2-7; D ambiguous. Trimming pared 1 base from V and 2 bases from J, leaving 6 bases between. Germline-derived CDR1 and CDR2 are MNHNS and SASEGT. The CDR3 covers 13 residues. CDR3 nucleotide sequence: TGTGCCAGCAGTGAAGGGGCCCCCTACGAGCAGTACTTC. Its translation: CASSEGAPYEQYF.

The chain combines TRBV23-1 with TRBJ2-7, with 7 bases that match TRBD2. TRBV23-1 carries the ORF label, with uncertain function. The CDR3 has 16 residues. The trim removed 3 bases at V and 2 bases at J, leaving 10 bases unmatched. CDR3 sequence (DNA): TGCGCCAGCAGTCACGACAGCGGGGCCGAGACCTACGAGCAGTACTTC. It codes for CASSHDSGAETYEQYF.

The sample holds a few counts of this clone. This chain joins TRBV30 and TRBJ2-3; 12 positions match TRBD2. The CDR3 sequence is 16 residues long. Germline V gene sequence: CDR1 GTSNPN, CDR2 SVGIG (reference sequence). The ends lost 1 base at V and 2 bases at J; junction bases unmatched: 4. CDR3 sequence (DNA): TGTGCCTGGAGTGCCCGACTAGCGGGAGCCACAGATACGCAGTATTTT. Amino acid sequence: CAWSARLAGATDTQYF.

The genes are TRBV7-3 and TRBJ2-1; 8 positions match TRBD1. The ends lost 5 bases at V and 7 bases at J; junction bases unmatched: 19. Germline CDR1 SGHTA, CDR2 FQGTGA. This CDR3 has 18 amino acids. The CDR3 bases are TGTGCCAGCAGCCCCTGGACAGGGAGCAGCCCTGAGACAAATGAGCAGTTCTTC. Translated: CASSPWTGSSPETNEQFF.

The chain combines TRBV5-1 with TRBJ2-5; D is ambiguous. Trimming left V 0 bases short and J 3 bases short, with 12 bases between. From germline, CDR1 is SGHRS and CDR2 YFSETQ. The CDR3 runs to 15 residues. The DNA for the CDR3 is TGCGCCAGCAGCTTGGACTATCCAACCGAAGAGACCCAGTACTTC. This encodes CASSLDYPTEETQYF.

V is TRBV2 and J is TRBJ2-5; the D gene is possibly TRBD2 (6 bases). Trimming took off 7 bases at V and 2 bases at J, with 11 bases between the two ends. Per the germline V gene, CDR1 is SNHLY and CDR2 is FYNNEI. CDR3 length equals 13 residues. CDR3 DNA sequence: TGTGCCAGCATTCGGGGGAATCAAGAGACCCAGTACTTC. Encoded protein: CASIRGNQETQYF. Looking up the rest from reference TRBV2 and TRBJ2-5 gives the full variable domain: EPEVTQTPSHQVTQMGQEVILRCVPISNHLYFYWYRQILGQKVEFLVSFYNNEISEKSEIFDDQFSVERPDGSNFTLKIRSTKLEDSAMYFCASIRGNQETQYFGPGTRLLVL.

The rearrangement joins TRBV11-1 to TRBJ2-5, with D tentatively TRBD2 (6 bases). CDR1 and CDR2 (germline): SGHAT, FQDESV (reference sequence). CDR3 size: 15 residues. V dropped 2 bases and J dropped 1 base, with 11 bases sitting between them. CDR3 residues: CASSLTGLLQETQYF. Written as DNA, the CDR3 is TGTGCCAGCAGCTTAACGGGACTCCTCCAAGAGACCCAGTACTTC.

The rearrangement links TRBV18 to TRBJ2-6; D gene unclear. V lost 5 bases to trimming and J lost 0 bases, with 11 bases between them. CDR1 KGHSH and CDR2 LQKENI come from the germline V gene. This CDR3 is built from 16 residues. The CDR3 is CASSFYGGSGANVLTF. The CDR3 coding sequence is TGTGCCAGCTCATTCTACGGTGGCTCTGGGGCCAACGTCCTGACTTTC.

The chain couples TRBV10-3 to TRBJ2-1, with TRBD1 matching over 10 bases. Germline-derived CDR1 and CDR2 are ENHRY and SYGVKD. The CDR3 covers 14 residues. The ends lost 6 bases at V and 4 bases at J; junction bases unmatched: 3. The chain's CDR3 is CAISGQGGYNEQFF. The CDR3 DNA reads TGTGCCATCAGCGGACAGGGGGGGTACAATGAGCAGTTCTTC.

The V gene is TRBV5-5, the J gene TRBJ2-3, with a weak D call TRBD2 (6 bases). The CDR3 sequence is 16 residues long. Germline CDR1 reads SGHKS; CDR2 reads YYEKEE (reference sequence). Between the trimmed V and J ends, which lost 2 bases and 2 bases, there was a span of 15 bases. CDR3 DNA: TGTGCCAGCAGCTTAGGGAGGCCAGGGACCACAGATACGCAGTATTTT. Encoded protein: CASSLGRPGTTDTQYF.

This clone has only a few counts. The same CDR3 also results from other DNA sequences found in this sample. The V call is TRBV4-1, the J call TRBJ2-1; unclear D gene. Germline CDR1 is MGHRA and CDR2 is YSYEKL. This CDR3 region has 14 residues. Trimming removed 1 base at V and 0 bases at J, with 4 bases between. This chain's CDR3 is CASSQGSSYNEQFF. The CDR3 coding sequence is TGCGCCAGCAGCCAAGGGAGCTCCTACAATGAGCAGTTCTTC.

The chain couples TRBV9 to TRBJ2-2, with TRBD2 matching over 15 bases. The CDR3 is 18 amino acids. The germline V gene has CDR1 SGDLS and CDR2 YYNGEE. V lost 2 bases and J lost 5; bases outside the gene matches: 7. Here the CDR3 reads CASSVSPGTSGGTGELFF. In DNA form, the CDR3 reads TGTGCCAGCAGCGTTTCACCCGGGACTAGCGGGGGGACCGGGGAGCTGTTTTTT.

This clone was counted between two and nine times. The J gene is TRBJ2-5, the V gene TRBV7-8, with 16 bases aligning to TRBD2. The CDR3 is 17 amino acids. The V and J ends lost 5 bases and 2 bases, in that order; junction bases with no gene match: 5. CDR1 is SGHVS, CDR2 FQNEAQ, per germline. CDR3 residues: CASSQWGLAGGQETQYF. The CDR3 nucleotides are TGTGCCAGCAGCCAATGGGGACTAGCGGGAGGGCAAGAGACCCAGTACTTC. Looking up the rest from reference TRBV7-8 and TRBJ2-5 gives the full variable domain: GAGVSQSPRYKVAKRGQDVALRCDPISGHVSLFWYQQALGQGPEFLTYFQNEAQLDKSGLPSDRFFAERPEGSVSTLKIQRTQQEDSAVYLCASSQWGLAGGQETQYFGPGTRLLVL.

The chain combines TRBV18 with TRBJ2-7; D perhaps matches TRBD1 (5 bases). Germline CDR1 is KGHSH and CDR2 is LQKENI. Trimming stripped 1 base from V and 2 bases from J, with 15 bases between. The CDR3 totals 16 residues. CDR3 protein: CASSPLNPRQPYEQYF. In nucleotides, the CDR3 is TGTGCCAGCTCACCACTAAACCCCCGACAGCCCTACGAGCAGTACTTC. Complete variable domain (other parts from reference TRBV18 and TRBJ2-7): NAGVMQNPRHLVRRRGQEARLRCSPMKGHSHVYWYRQLPEEGLKFMVYLQKENIIDESGMPKERFSAEFPKEGPSILRIQQVVRGDSAAYFCASSPLNPRQPYEQYFGPGTRLTVT.

The V call is TRBV18, the J call TRBJ2-1, with 7 positions matching TRBD2. V lost 2 bases, J lost 15 bases, and 7 bases stayed unmatched. Germline CDR1 is KGHSH and CDR2 is LQKENI. CDR3 size: 12 residues. Written as DNA, the CDR3 is TGTGCCAGCTCACCAGGGGAGGGCTCGCGGTTCTTC. Translated: CASSPGEGSRFF.